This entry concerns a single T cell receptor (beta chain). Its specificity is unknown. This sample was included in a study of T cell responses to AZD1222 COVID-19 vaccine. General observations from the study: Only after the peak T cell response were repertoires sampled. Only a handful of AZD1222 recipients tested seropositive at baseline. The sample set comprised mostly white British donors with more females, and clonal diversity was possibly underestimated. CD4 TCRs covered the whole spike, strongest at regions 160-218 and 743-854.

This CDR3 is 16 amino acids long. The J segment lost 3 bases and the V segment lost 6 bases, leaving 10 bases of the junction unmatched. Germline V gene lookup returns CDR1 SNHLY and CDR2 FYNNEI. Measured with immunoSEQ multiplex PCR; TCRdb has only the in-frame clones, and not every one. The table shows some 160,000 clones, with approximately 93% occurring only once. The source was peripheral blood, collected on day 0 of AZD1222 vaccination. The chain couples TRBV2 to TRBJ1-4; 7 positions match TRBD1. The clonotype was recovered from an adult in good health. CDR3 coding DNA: TGTGCCAGCAGAGGTCTACAGGGGTCGGCTAATGAAAAACTGTTTTTT. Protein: CASRGLQGSANEKLFF.